The source of this T cell receptor beta chain is a study of blood T cells in healthy people across ages. The CDR3 is 15 residues long. Germline V gives CDR1 MNHEY, CDR2 SMNVEV (reference sequence). J was trimmed by 4 bases and V by 5 bases; bases with no gene match: 2. This clonotype was detected a few times. Total RNA extracted from each sample amounted to at least 6 micrograms. With a J-beta primer mix and a sample-barcoded 5' primer, a second PCR ran roughly 6 to 11 cycles. TCRdb ran MiXCR on the 5' RACE reads and lists one entry per CDR3 protein. The sample has over 1.5 million distinct CDR3 sequences, just under 50% seen once; the top ten hold approximately 2%.

The sequence was obtained from a woman aged 40 to 50 in good health. This chain joins TRBV27 and TRBJ2-3; 14 nucleotides align to TRBD2. Sequencing was performed on blood. The DNA of the CDR3 is TGTGCCAGCAGTGTGGGACTAGCGGGGGCAGATACGCAGTATTTT. As protein: CASSVGLAGADTQYF.